These 7 T cell receptor beta chains were all obtained from the same sample, sequenced in a study of T and B cells in COVID-19 patients (dated by TCRdb to the early 2020s). TRB repertoires were amplified from 250-500 ng of genomic DNA extracted from blood. The listed sequencing device is Illumina MiSeq. TRB rearrangements were amplified by multiplex PCR with BIOMED2 TRB-A/B primer pools. Starting from the raw public reads, TCRdb applied fastp trimming at Q25, assembled clones with MiXCR and retained in-frame beta chains. CDR3 protein duplicates are merged, each entry listing the most common genes and DNA. In all, the sample holds 6,000 to 9,000 distinct CDR3 sequences, and around 32% of those were seen once. Around 25% of the sample lies in the top ten. Sequencing was done on a sample of blood. These TCRs come from a human donor who had recovered from COVID-19.

This clonotype was seen only a few times. V and J are TRBV6-1 and TRBJ2-3; 12 nucleotides line up with TRBD2. Germline-derived CDR1 and CDR2 are MNHNS and SASEGT. This CDR3 is 19 amino acids long. V dropped 1 base and J dropped 0; count of bases not matched to a gene: 8. The CDR3 sequence is CASSEVPTLAGGSTDTQYF. The CDR3 coding sequence is TGTGCCAGCAGTGAAGTACCTACACTAGCGGGGGGAAGCACAGATACGCAGTATTTT.

The chain couples TRBV5-8 to TRBJ2-5, with 8 bases lining up with TRBD1. This CDR3 has 16 amino acids. Trimming at V came to 4 bases and at J to 4 bases, leaving 12 bases not matched to a gene. Germline V CDR1 and CDR2: SGHTS, YDEGEE. The CDR3 region is CASSKGQDWQRETQYF. The CDR3 DNA is TGTGCCAGCAGCAAGGGACAGGATTGGCAGAGAGAGACCCAGTACTTC.

The genes are TRBV5-1 and TRBJ2-5; 12 nucleotides line up with TRBD1. This CDR3 is 15 amino acids long. Germline V CDR1 and CDR2: SGHRS, YFSETQ. Trimming at V came to 7 bases and at J to 3 bases, leaving 7 bases not matched to a gene. The CDR3 reads CASWAGTGGEETQYF. In DNA form, the CDR3 reads TGCGCCAGCTGGGCCGGGACAGGGGGCGAAGAGACCCAGTACTTC.

This clonotype was counted between two and nine times. The genes are TRBV10-3 and TRBJ2-1; D possibly corresponds to TRBD1 (6 bases). This CDR3 has 13 residues. The ends were cut back, 6 bases at V and 6 bases at J, with 12 bases in the middle. Per the germline V gene, CDR1 is ENHRY and CDR2 is SYGVKD. Here the CDR3 DNA reads TGTGCCATCAGCAACAGGGAGAGCAATGAGCAGTTCTTC. Amino acids: CAISNRESNEQFF.

This clonotype ranks as medium-sized. The gene calls are TRBV11-1 and TRBJ2-1; 10 positions match TRBD2. Germline-derived CDR1 and CDR2 are SGHAT and FQDESV (reference sequence). J gave up 9 bases and V 5 bases, and 16 bases lay outside the gene matches. The CDR3 has 17 amino acids. CDR3 region: CASSPEAGTSAYSEQFF. The CDR3, as DNA: TGTGCCAGCAGCCCCGAAGCCGGGACTAGCGCTTATAGTGAGCAGTTCTTC.

This rearrangement joins TRBV5-1 to TRBJ1-1; 7 positions agree with TRBD1. Germline V CDR1 and CDR2: SGHRS, YFSETQ. J was trimmed by 0 bases and V by 4 bases; bases with no gene match: 9. CDR3 length: 16 amino acids. For the CDR3, the DNA is TGCGCCAGCAGCGGACGGGACAGTTCTATGAACACTGAAGCTTTCTTT. Encoded protein: CASSGRDSSMNTEAFF. The full variable domain, with the rest looked up from reference TRBV5-1 and TRBJ1-1, is KAGVTQTPRYLIKTRGQQVTLSCSPISGHRSVSWYQQTPGQGLQFLFEYFSETQRNKGNFPGRFSGRQFSNSRSEMNVSTLELGDSALYLCASSGRDSSMNTEAFFGQGTRLTVV.

This clonotype was seen more than once but under ten times. The V and J genes are TRBV6-1 and TRBJ1-2, with D tentatively TRBD1 (6 bases). The CDR3 runs to 13 residues. V was cut by 0 bases and J by 8 bases, with 10 bases left in between. Germline-derived CDR1 and CDR2 are MNHNS and SASEGT. DNA for the CDR3: TGTGCCAGCAGTGAAGCAGGGGGAAGGGGCTACACCTTC. Its translation: CASSEAGGRGYTF.